The clone carrying this TCR beta chain was picked up one time. The method was immunoSEQ multiplex PCR; TCRdb's version includes in-frame clones alone and lacks a portion of them. The sample shows 280,000 or so clones, 70% to 90% of them seen only once. The CDR3 loop spans 15 amino acids. The V end lost 5 bases, the J end lost 8 bases, and 21 bases lay between the germline ends. CDR1 and CDR2 from the germline V gene are SGHTA and FQGNSA. These data originate in a study of blood T cell repertoires in COVID-19. Study details: The origin of the acute and convalescent COVID-19 samples was the United States, Italy and Spain.

The chain couples TRBV7-2 to TRBJ1-2; a weak D match, TRBD1 (6 bases). Sequencing was performed on PBMCs or T cells enriched from blood (not recorded which). The receptor's source is a man younger than 40 who had recovered from COVID-19. The CDR3 loop is CASSPTIAGGLGYTF. The CDR3, as DNA: TGTGCCAGCAGCCCTACCATCGCCGGGGGGCTGGGCTACACCTTC.